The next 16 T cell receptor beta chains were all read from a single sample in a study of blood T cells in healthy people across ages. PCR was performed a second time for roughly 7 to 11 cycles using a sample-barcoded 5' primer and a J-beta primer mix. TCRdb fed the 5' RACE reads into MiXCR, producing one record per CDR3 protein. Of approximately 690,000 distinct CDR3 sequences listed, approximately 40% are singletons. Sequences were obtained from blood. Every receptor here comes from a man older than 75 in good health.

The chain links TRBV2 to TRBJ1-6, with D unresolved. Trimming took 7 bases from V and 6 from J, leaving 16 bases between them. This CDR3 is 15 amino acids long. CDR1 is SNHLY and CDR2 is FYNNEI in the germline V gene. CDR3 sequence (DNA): TGTGCCAGCACGAGGACGGATTCGATTAATTCACCCCTCCACTTT. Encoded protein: CASTRTDSINSPLHF.

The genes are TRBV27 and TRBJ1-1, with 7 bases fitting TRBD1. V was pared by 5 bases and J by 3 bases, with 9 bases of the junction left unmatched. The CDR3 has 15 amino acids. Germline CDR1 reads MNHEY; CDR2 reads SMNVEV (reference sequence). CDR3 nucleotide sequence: TGTGCCAGCAGTCCAGGGGAGGGGGCGGACACTGAAGCTTTCTTT. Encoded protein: CASSPGEGADTEAFF.

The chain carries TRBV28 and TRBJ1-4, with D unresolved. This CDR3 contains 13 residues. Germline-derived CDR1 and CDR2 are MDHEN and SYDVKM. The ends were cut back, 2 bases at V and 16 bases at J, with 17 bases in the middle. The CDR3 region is CASSLPNYPLPFF. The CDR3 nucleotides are TGTGCCAGCAGTTTACCAAATTATCCCCTACCGTTTTTT.

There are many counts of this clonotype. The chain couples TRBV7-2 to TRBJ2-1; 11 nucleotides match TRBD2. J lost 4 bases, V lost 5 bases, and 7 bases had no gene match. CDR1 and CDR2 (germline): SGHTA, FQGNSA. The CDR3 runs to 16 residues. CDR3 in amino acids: CASSPRLAGFYNEQFF. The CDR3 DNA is TGTGCCAGCAGCCCGCGACTAGCGGGATTTTACAATGAGCAGTTCTTC. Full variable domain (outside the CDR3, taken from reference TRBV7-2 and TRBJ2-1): GAGVSQSPSNKVTEKGKDVELRCDPISGHTALYWYRQSLGQGLEFLIYFQGNSAPDKSGLPSDRFSAERTGGSVSTLTIQRTQQEDSAVYLCASSPRLAGFYNEQFFGPGTRLTVL.

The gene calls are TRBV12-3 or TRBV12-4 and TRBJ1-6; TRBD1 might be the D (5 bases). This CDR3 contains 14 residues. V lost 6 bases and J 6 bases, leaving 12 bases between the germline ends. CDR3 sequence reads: CASSTGGVNSPLHF. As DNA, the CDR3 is TGTGCCAGCAGCACTGGAGGGGTTAATTCACCCCTCCACTTT.

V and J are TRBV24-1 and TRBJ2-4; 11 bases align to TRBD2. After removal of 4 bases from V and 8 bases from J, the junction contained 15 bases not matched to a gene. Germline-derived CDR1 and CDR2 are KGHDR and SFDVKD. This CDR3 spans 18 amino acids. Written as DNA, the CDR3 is TGTGCCACCAGTGACCCTGGAGTAGCGGGAGGGCCGGGGGACATTCAGTACTTC. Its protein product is CATSDPGVAGGPGDIQYF.

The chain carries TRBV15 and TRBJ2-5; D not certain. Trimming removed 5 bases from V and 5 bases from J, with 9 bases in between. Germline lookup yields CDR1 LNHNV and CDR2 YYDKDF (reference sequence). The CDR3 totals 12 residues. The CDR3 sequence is CATSLGRETQYF. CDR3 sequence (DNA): TGTGCCACCAGCTTGGGCCGGGAGACCCAGTACTTC.

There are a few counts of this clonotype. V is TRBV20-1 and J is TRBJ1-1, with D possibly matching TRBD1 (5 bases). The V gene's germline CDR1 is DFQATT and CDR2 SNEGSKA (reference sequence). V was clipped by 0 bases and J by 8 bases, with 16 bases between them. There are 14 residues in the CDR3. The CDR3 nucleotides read TGCAGTGCTAGAGATTTAACGAGGGGTAGAGAAGCTTTCTTT. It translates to CSARDLTRGREAFF.

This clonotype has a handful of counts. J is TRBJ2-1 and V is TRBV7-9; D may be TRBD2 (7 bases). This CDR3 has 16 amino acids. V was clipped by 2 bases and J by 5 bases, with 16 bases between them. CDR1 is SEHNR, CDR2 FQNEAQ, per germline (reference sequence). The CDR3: CASSLSRGAGNNEQFF. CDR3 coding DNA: TGTGCCAGCAGCTTATCTCGGGGGGCAGGGAACAATGAGCAGTTCTTC.

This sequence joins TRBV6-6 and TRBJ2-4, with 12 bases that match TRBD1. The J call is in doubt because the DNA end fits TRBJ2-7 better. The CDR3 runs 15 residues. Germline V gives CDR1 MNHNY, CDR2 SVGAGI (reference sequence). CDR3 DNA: TGTGCCAGCAGTTCGGGACAGGGGGCGCTTAGCGAGCAGTACTTC. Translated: CASSSGQGALSEQYF.

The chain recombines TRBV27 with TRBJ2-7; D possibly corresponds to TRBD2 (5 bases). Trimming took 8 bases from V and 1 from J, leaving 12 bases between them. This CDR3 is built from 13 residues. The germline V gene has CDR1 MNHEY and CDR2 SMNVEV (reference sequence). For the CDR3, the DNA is TGTGCCAGCGCGGGTAAATCATCCTACGAGCAGTACTTC. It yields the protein CASAGKSSYEQYF.

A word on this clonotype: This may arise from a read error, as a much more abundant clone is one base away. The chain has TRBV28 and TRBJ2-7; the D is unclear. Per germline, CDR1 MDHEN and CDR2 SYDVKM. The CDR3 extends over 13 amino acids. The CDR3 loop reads CAGSYVADYEQYF. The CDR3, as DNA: TGTGCCGGCAGTTACGTGGCAGACTACGAGCAGTACTTC.

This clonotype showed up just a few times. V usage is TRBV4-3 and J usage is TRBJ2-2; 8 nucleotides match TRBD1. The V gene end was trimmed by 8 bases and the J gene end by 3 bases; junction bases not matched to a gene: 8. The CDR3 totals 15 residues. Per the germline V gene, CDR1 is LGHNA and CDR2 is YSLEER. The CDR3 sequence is CASARQGRYTGELFF. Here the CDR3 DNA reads TGCGCCAGCGCCCGACAGGGGCGCTACACCGGGGAGCTGTTTTTT.

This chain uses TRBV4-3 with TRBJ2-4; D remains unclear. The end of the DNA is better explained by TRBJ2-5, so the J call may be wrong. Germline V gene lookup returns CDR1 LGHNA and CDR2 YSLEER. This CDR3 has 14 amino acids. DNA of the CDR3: TGCGCCAGCAGCCAAGCCCCTGGAAGGGAGACCCAGTACTTC. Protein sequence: CASSQAPGRETQYF.

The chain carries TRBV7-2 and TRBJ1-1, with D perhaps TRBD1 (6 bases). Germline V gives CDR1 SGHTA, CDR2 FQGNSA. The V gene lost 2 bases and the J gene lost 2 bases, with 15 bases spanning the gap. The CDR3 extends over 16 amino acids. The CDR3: CASSLFRGPGNTEAFF. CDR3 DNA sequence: TGTGCCAGCAGCTTATTCCGGGGGCCAGGAAACACTGAAGCTTTCTTT.

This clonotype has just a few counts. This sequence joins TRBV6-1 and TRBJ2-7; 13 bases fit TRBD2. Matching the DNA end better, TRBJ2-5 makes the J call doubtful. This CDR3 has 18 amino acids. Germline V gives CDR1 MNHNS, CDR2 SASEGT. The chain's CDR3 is CASSRGTSGNPHQETQYF. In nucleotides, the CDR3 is TGTGCCAGCAGTCGAGGGACTAGCGGGAACCCCCACCAAGAGACCCAGTACTTC.